The rows below give T cell receptor beta chains drawn from one sample of a study of neurological immune-mediated disorders. MiXCR, run by TCRdb on the 5' RACE reads, gives a single entry per CDR3 protein. The sample yields 60,000 to 85,000 distinct CDR3 sequences, 5% to 5.5% seen once. What was sequenced was PBMCs. These receptors originate from a woman aged 25 to 39 with multiple sclerosis. Both conserved end residues are part of each CDR3. A D gene is named only where the DNA matches it firmly. Some rows mark clone size as missing; the rest say once, few, many or name a class of expanded clone.

TRBV13	many	TRBD1	TRBJ2-5	CASSLDRGRGETQYF	TGTGCCAGCAGCCTGGACAGGGGGCGCGGAGAGACCCAGTACTTC
TRBV12-3/TRBV12-4	.	.	TRBJ1-5	CASSLGVRQPQHF	TGTGCCAGCAGTTTAGGGGTCCGTCAGCCCCAGCATTTT
TRBV11-2	few	.	TRBJ2-2	CASSLMAGSGELFF	TGTGCCAGCAGCTTAATGGCAGGGTCCGGGGAGCTGTTTTTT
TRBV5-6	many	TRBD1	TRBJ1-5	CASSLNRGDQPQHF	TGTGCCAGCAGCTTGAACAGGGGCGATCAGCCCCAGCATTTT
TRBV20-1	few	.	TRBJ2-1	CSAITGLAYNEQFF	TGCAGTGCTATAACAGGCCTAGCCTACAATGAGCAGTTCTTC
TRBV20-1	few	.	TRBJ2-3	CSATRASDTQYF	TGCAGTGCTACGAGGGCATCAGATACGCAGTATTTT
TRBV5-6	many	.	TRBJ2-5	CASSLIRGETQYF	TGTGCCAGCAGCTTGATCAGGGGTGAGACCCAGTACTTC
TRBV7-9	.	TRBD2	TRBJ2-1	CASSLGGGRAHNEQFF	TGTGCCAGCAGCTTAGGGGGCGGGAGGGCCCACAATGAGCAGTTCTTC
TRBV18	many	.	TRBJ2-3	CASSPGGTDTQYF	TGTGCCAGCTCACCGGGCGGCACAGATACGCAGTATTTT
TRBV27	many	.	TRBJ1-2	CASSLYAQSNYGYTF	TGTGCCAGCAGTCTCTACGCACAGTCTAACTATGGCTACACCTTC
TRBV11-3	many	TRBD2	TRBJ2-1	CASSLAGGPSYNEQFF	TGTGCCAGCAGCTTAGCGGGAGGGCCTTCCTACAATGAGCAGTTCTTC
TRBV10-3	.	TRBD1	TRBJ2-5	CAISLGQTQETQYF	TGTGCCATCAGTCTGGGACAGACCCAAGAGACCCAGTACTTC
TRBV20-1	many	TRBD1	TRBJ2-3	CSASPRGGQGAADTQYF	TGCAGTGCTAGCCCCAGGGGGGGACAGGGGGCGGCAGATACGCAGTATTTT
TRBV11-2	.	TRBD2	TRBJ2-3	CASRSRGGLTDTQYF	TGTGCCAGCAGATCCCGGGGGGGCCTCACAGATACGCAGTATTTT
TRBV5-5	many	.	TRBJ2-1	CASSLDPFNEQFF	TGTGCCAGCAGCTTGGATCCCTTCAATGAGCAGTTCTTC
TRBV7-9	many	.	TRBJ2-1	CASSPKGVPNEQFF	TGTGCCAGCAGCCCTAAAGGAGTCCCCAATGAGCAGTTCTTC
TRBV30	many	TRBD1	TRBJ2-5	CAWRGQGRGETQYF	TGTGCCTGGAGAGGACAGGGGCGCGGTGAGACCCAGTACTTC
TRBV25-1	many	.	TRBJ2-5	CASSGDREVVSETQYF	TGTGCCAGCAGTGGAGACAGGGAGGTGGTTTCGGAGACCCAGTACTTC
TRBV6-5	many	TRBD2	TRBJ2-7	CASSYSRTSGYEQYF	TGTGCCAGCAGTTACTCGAGGACTAGCGGGTACGAGCAGTACTTC
TRBV5-1	many	.	TRBJ2-3	CASSFEDSDTQYF	TGCGCCAGCAGCTTCGAGGATTCAGATACGCAGTATTTT
TRBV10-3	many	TRBD1	TRBJ2-7	CACGRTGGLQNEQYF	TGTGCCTGCGGGAGGACAGGGGGTTTACAAAACGAGCAGTACTTC
TRBV29-1	many	.	TRBJ2-3	CSVPPRDSGTDTQYF	TGCAGCGTTCCGCCTAGGGACTCAGGCACAGATACGCAGTATTTT
TRBV27	many	TRBD1	TRBJ1-1	CASGWTGDISEAFF	TGTGCCAGCGGTTGGACAGGGGATATCTCTGAAGCTTTCTTT
TRBV10-3	many	TRBD2	TRBJ2-1	CAISGYSGTSGNTQYSEQFF	TGTGCCATCAGTGGCTACTCTGGGACTAGCGGGAATACGCAGTATTCGGAGCAGTTCTTC
TRBV18	many	.	TRBJ2-2	CASSLGQSTGELFF	TGTGCCAGCTCACTCGGACAGTCCACCGGGGAGCTGTTTTTT
TRBV7-2	many	.	TRBJ2-7	CASSRFGAYEQYF	TGTGCCAGCAGCCGGTTCGGGGCCTACGAGCAGTACTTC
TRBV18	many	TRBD1	TRBJ1-4	CASSPDRATNEKLFF	TGTGCCAGCTCACCCGACAGGGCCACGAATGAAAAACTGTTTTTT
TRBV12-3/TRBV12-4	many	.	TRBJ2-6	CASSLIQSSGANVLTF	TGTGCCAGCAGTTTGATCCAGAGCTCTGGGGCCAACGTCCTGACTTTC
TRBV5-1	few	.	TRBJ1-2	CASSFSRPGADNYGYTF	TGCGCCAGCAGCTTTTCCCGGCCAGGGGCGGATAACTATGGCTACACCTTC
TRBV20-1	many	.	TRBJ1-5	CSAPTGSVGYSNQPQHF	TGCAGTGCTCCGACTGGGAGTGTGGGCTATAGCAATCAGCCCCAGCATTTT
TRBV12-3/TRBV12-4	many	.	TRBJ2-1	CASRTLTGKVRNEQFF	TGTGCCAGCAGGACACTAACAGGGAAGGTTAGAAATGAGCAGTTCTTC